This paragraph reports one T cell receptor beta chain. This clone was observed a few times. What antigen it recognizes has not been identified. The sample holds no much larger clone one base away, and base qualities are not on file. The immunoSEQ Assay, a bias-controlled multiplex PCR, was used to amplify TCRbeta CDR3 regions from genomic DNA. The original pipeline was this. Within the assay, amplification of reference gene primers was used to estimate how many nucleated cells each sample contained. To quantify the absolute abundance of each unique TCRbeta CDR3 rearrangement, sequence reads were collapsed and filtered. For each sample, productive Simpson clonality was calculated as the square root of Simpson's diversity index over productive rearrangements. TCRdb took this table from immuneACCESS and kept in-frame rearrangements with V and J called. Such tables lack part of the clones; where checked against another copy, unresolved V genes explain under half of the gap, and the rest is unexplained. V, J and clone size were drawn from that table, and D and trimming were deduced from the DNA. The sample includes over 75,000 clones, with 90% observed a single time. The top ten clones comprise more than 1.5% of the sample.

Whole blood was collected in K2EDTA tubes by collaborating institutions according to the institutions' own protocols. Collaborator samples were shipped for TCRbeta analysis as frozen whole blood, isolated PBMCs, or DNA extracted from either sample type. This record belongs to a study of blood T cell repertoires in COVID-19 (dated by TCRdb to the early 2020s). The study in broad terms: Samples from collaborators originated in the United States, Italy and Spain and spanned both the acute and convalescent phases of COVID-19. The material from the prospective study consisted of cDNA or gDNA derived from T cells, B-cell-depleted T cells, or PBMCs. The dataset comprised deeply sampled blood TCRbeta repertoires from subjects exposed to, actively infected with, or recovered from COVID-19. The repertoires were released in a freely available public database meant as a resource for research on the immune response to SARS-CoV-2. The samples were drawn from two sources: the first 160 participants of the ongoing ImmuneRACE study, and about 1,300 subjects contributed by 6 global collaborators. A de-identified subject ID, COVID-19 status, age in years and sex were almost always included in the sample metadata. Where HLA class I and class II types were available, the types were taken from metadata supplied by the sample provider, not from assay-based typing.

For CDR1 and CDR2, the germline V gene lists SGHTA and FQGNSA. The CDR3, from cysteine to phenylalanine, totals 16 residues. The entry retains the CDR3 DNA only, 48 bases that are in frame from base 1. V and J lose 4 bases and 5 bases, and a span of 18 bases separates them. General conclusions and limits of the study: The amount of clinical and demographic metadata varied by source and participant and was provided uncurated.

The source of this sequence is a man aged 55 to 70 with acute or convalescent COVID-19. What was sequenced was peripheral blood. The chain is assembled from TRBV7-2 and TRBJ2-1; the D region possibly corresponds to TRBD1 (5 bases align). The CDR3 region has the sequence CASSSSGRGFNNEQFF. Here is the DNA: TGTGCCAGCAGCTCCTCGGGTAGGGGCTTTAACAATGAGCAGTTCTTC.